The clone carrying this TCR beta chain was counted between two and nine times. Its antigen is unknown. MiXCR, applied by TCRdb to the reads, yields one record per CDR3 protein. In the table there are fewer than 550,000 distinct CDR3 sequences, around 27% of which are singletons. This entry is derived from a study of T cell repertoires in cytomegalovirus infection. About the research overall: It can be stated that public TCR beta signatures indicated CMV infection as well as a matching HLA type. Findings and caveats of the study: Carriage of CMV together with the relevant HLA was identifiable through cumulative public TCR beta family frequency. The response measured ex vivo was dominated by TCR beta clonotypes (HLA-C-restricted and CMV-specific).

This receptor was obtained from a human donor in good health (CMV status not recorded). Some clones in this sample may be carry-over from other donors' samples. Material: PBMCs.

The CDR3 nucleotides are TGTGCCACCAGTGACCCAAGGAGCGGAAACACAGATACGCAGTATTTT. This sequence encodes CATSDPRSGNTDTQYF. V and J are TRBV24-1 and TRBJ2-3; D may be TRBD2 (5 bases). Trimming left V 4 bases short and J 2 bases short, with 15 bases between. The CDR3 contains 16 residues. The V gene's germline CDR1 is KGHDR and CDR2 SFDVKD.